This paragraph covers one T cell receptor (beta chain) sequence. Its specificity is unknown. This entry belongs to a study of beta chain features in type 1 diabetes. Study-level findings and limits: There was a moderate but significant shortening of TCRB CDR3s in all four CD4+ subsets of Type 1 diabetes patients. The VDJ junctions of type 1 diabetes patients carried fewer insertions and more deletions. Healthy donors had naive, central memory and Treg TCRB repertoires that appeared less similar than those seen among patients.

Germline-derived CDR1 and CDR2 are SQVTM and ANQGSEA. This CDR3 is built from 13 residues. V lost 6 bases and J lost 4, with 15 bases in between. Sequenced material consisted of expressed TCRB transcripts (all of the isolated RNA was reverse transcribed). Naive, central memory and regulatory T cell samples averaged roughly 3.7 million immunoSEQ reads each. Assay: immunoSEQ multiplex PCR; the TCRdb copy retains only in-frame clones and omits some. The sample shows hundreds of thousands of clones, roughly 13% of them seen only once. The J gene is TRBJ1-1, the V gene TRBV29-1, with D perhaps TRBD1 (6 bases). The TCR originated in a man aged 25-40 years with type 1 diabetes. The sequenced sample consisted of naive CD4+ T cells from blood. The DNA for the CDR3 is TGCAGCGTGGCCCTACAGGGCGGCACTGAAGCTTTCTTT. Translated, it gives CSVALQGGTEAFF.